The 12 T cell receptor beta chains below all came from one sample that was sequenced in a study of blood T cell repertoires in COVID-19. Profiling relied on immunoSEQ multiplex PCR, and the TCRdb table lists in-frame clones only, not all of them. Among some 170,000 clones listed, roughly 89% were seen once. The sequencing input was peripheral blood. The receptor source for this set is a woman aged 45-65 years with acute or convalescent COVID-19.

There are a few counts of this clone. This chain uses TRBV29-1 with TRBJ1-2; 9 positions agree with TRBD1. This CDR3 is built from 14 residues. Trimming took 4 bases from V and 6 from J; bases not matched to a gene: 9. The germline V gene has CDR1 SQVTM and CDR2 ANQGSEA. CDR3 DNA sequence: TGCAGCGTTGTGTGGAGGACAGGGGTAGATGGCTACACCTTC. This translates into CSVVWRTGVDGYTF.

V gene TRBV2 combines with J gene TRBJ2-7, with D possibly TRBD2 on 5 matching bases. Germline V gene lookup returns CDR1 SNHLY and CDR2 FYNNEI. Trimming removed 4 bases from V and 3 bases from J, with 7 bases in between. The CDR3 runs to 12 residues. The chain's CDR3 is CASSGGFYEQYF. CDR3 nucleotides: TGTGCCAGCAGTGGCGGGTTCTACGAGCAGTACTTC. The whole variable domain, remainder taken from reference TRBV2 and TRBJ2-7, is EPEVTQTPSHQVTQMGQEVILRCVPISNHLYFYWYRQILGQKVEFLVSFYNNEISEKSEIFDDQFSVERPDGSNFTLKIRSTKLEDSAMYFCASSGGFYEQYFGPGTRLTVT.

The CDR3 DNA sequence: TGTGCCAGCAGCCTGAGACAGGCGGGAAACACCATATATTTT. It is translated as CASSLRQAGNTIYF. This sequence joins TRBV7-2 and TRBJ1-3, with D perhaps matching TRBD1 (6 bases). Looked up from germline, CDR1 is SGHTA and CDR2 is FQGNSA. The CDR3 is made up of 14 amino acids. Trimming removed 5 bases from V and 4 bases from J, with 12 bases in between.

The chain combines TRBV15 with TRBJ2-7; TRBD2 agrees at 8 bases. CDR1 is LNHNV and CDR2 is YYDKDF in the germline V gene (reference sequence). There are 15 residues in the CDR3. J was trimmed by 2 bases and V by 5 bases; bases with no gene match: 8. The CDR3 sequence: CATSRALAGTYEQYF. CDR3 DNA sequence: TGTGCCACCAGCCGTGCCCTAGCGGGCACCTACGAGCAGTACTTC.

This clone was detected only once. The chain is built from TRBV13 and TRBJ1-6; D is unresolved. The CDR3 spans 17 residues. The germline CDR1 and CDR2 sequences are PRHDT and FYEKMQ (reference sequence). Trimming shortened V by 4 bases and J by 9 bases, and 22 bases separated the two germline ends. The DNA for the CDR3 is TGTGCCAGCAGCTCCACCGAACTGTCAGGTTCGATTTCACCCCTCCACTTT. Its translation is CASSSTELSGSISPLHF.

The rearrangement links TRBV10-3 to TRBJ2-7; TRBD2 might be the D (5 bases). V lost 2 bases, J lost 6 bases, and 11 bases lay in between. Germline V gene lookup returns CDR1 ENHRY and CDR2 SYGVKD. The CDR3 length is 13 residues. The CDR3 is CAISEPGLSEQYF. The DNA for the CDR3 is TGTGCCATCAGTGAGCCAGGACTGAGCGAGCAGTACTTC.

The J gene is TRBJ2-7, the V gene TRBV6-5, with D perhaps TRBD1 (5 bases). V dropped 6 bases and J dropped 2 bases, with 11 bases sitting between them. Germline V gives CDR1 MNHEY, CDR2 SVGAGI. CDR3 length: 13 residues. The CDR3 DNA follows: TGTGCCAGCAGGAGTGGGGCCGCCTACGAGCAGTACTTC. Amino acids: CASRSGAAYEQYF.

The CDR3 protein is CASSLQGDNSPLHF. The DNA of the CDR3 is TGTGCCAGCAGCTTACAGGGGGACAATTCACCCCTCCACTTT. This chain connects TRBV7-3 to TRBJ1-6, with TRBD1 matching over 7 bases. The length of the CDR3 is 14 residues. Germline loops: CDR1 SGHTA, CDR2 FQGTGA. V dropped 2 bases and J dropped 7; count of bases not matched to a gene: 2. Drawing the rest from reference TRBV7-3 and TRBJ1-6, the complete variable domain is GAGVSQTPSNKVTEKGKYVELRCDPISGHTALYWYRQSLGQGPEFLIYFQGTGAADDSGLPNDRFFAVRPEGSVSTLKIQRTERGDSAVYLCASSLQGDNSPLHFGNGTRLTVT.

This clone was seen more than once but under ten times. The rearrangement joins TRBV27 to TRBJ1-1; D possibly corresponds to TRBD1 (5 bases). V was shortened by 5 bases and J by 0 bases, with 10 bases between the two germline ends. CDR3 size: 14 residues. Germline CDR1 and CDR2: MNHEY and SMNVEV (reference sequence). The CDR3 nucleotides are TGTGCCAGCAGTCCGCTACAGGTGAACACTGAAGCTTTCTTT. Encoded protein: CASSPLQVNTEAFF.

The chain joins TRBV30 to TRBJ2-1, with 7 bases aligning to TRBD1. Per germline, CDR1 GTSNPN and CDR2 SVGIG (reference sequence). This CDR3 region has 13 residues. The trim removed 2 bases at V and 4 bases at J, leaving 2 bases unmatched. CDR3 coding DNA: TGTGCCTGGAGTAGGGGACAGTACAATGAGCAGTTCTTC. Translation gives CAWSRGQYNEQFF.

The J gene is TRBJ2-2, the V gene TRBV5-1; TRBD2 agrees at 13 bases. Germline trimming cut 1 base from V and 7 bases from J; bases unmatched to any gene: 4. The germline CDR1 and CDR2 sequences are SGHRS and YFSETQ. The CDR3 consists of 16 residues. The CDR3 is CASSLTSGGAGGELFF. CDR3 in DNA: TGCGCCAGCAGCTTGACTAGCGGGGGGGCCGGCGGGGAGCTGTTTTTT.

This sequence joins TRBV7-8 and TRBJ1-5, with 8 bases matching TRBD1. Germline trimming cut 4 bases from V and 0 bases from J; bases unmatched to any gene: 11. There are 18 residues in the CDR3. Germline V gives CDR1 SGHVS, CDR2 FQNEAQ. This CDR3 is CASSYRGRDVDSNQPQHF. Written as DNA, the CDR3 is TGTGCCAGCAGCTACAGGGGGAGAGATGTTGATAGCAATCAGCCCCAGCATTTT.